The TCR beta chain described here comes from a study of blood T cells in healthy people across ages. The study's findings and limits: PBMCs were not sorted, which prevented a conclusive comparison of naive versus antigen-experienced cells.

With respect to this clonotype: No antigen is known for it.

Donation came from healthy Caucasian individuals in Russia who were aged roughly 6 to 95. The sample, about 10 milliliters of peripheral blood, was drawn from each donor. Primers used in a second PCR of about 7 to 12 cycles were a sample-barcoded 5' primer and a J-beta primer mix. TCRdb itself ran the 5' RACE reads through MiXCR, one entry per CDR3 protein. The top ten hold less than 8% of the sample, which has more than 1,400,000 distinct CDR3 sequences, roughly 40% seen once. Trimming took 5 bases from V and 8 from J; bases not matched to a gene: 13. The germline V gene encodes CDR1 SGDLS and CDR2 YYNGEE. The length of the CDR3 is 15 residues.

Sequences were obtained from blood. V and J are TRBV9 and TRBJ2-1; TRBD1 agrees at 7 bases. The clonotype originates from a young woman in good health. CDR3 sequence reads: CASSAQGYRRDEQFF. The CDR3 nucleotides are TGTGCCAGCAGTGCACAGGGGTACCGTCGCGATGAGCAGTTCTTC. Full variable domain (outside the CDR3, taken from reference TRBV9 and TRBJ2-1): DSGVTQTPKHLITATGQRVTLRCSPRSGDLSVYWYQQSLDQGLQFLIQYYNGEERAKGNILERFSAQQFPDLHSELNLSSLELGDSALYFCASSAQGYRRDEQFFGPGTRLTVL.